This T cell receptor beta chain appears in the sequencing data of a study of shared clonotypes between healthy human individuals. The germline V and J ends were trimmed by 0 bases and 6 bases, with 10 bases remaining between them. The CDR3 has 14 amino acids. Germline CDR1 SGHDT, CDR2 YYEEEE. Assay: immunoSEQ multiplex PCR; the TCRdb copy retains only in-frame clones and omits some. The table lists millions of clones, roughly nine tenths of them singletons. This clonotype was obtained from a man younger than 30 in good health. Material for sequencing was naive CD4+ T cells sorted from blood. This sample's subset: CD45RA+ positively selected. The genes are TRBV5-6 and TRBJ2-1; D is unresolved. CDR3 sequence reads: CASSLARQTNEQFF. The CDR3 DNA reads TGTGCCAGCAGCTTGGCCCGCCAGACCAATGAGCAGTTCTTC. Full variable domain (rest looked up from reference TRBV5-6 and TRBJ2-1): DAGVTQSPTHLIKTRGQQVTLRCSPKSGHDTVSWYQQALGQGPQFIFQYYEEEERQRGNFPDRFSGHQFPNYSSELNVNALLLGDSALYLCASSLARQTNEQFFGPGTRLTVL.